The T cell receptor (beta chain) described here comes from a study of cytomegalovirus exposure and HLA in healthy donors. Study as a whole: Later analysis reported that the roughly 110 validation repertoires shared the platform of the approximately 670 first-cohort repertoires. Study outcomes and limitations: Clusters of TCRs from the first cohort tended to co-occur in the 120 or so validation repertoires (as a later analysis found). TCR beta chains numbering more than 150 were designated cytomegalovirus-associated.

Sequencing was performed with immunoSEQ multiplex PCR; in TCRdb, only in-frame clones are kept and a portion is missing. The sample lists hundreds of thousands of clones, around 91% occurring once. The germline V and J ends were trimmed by 1 base and 5 bases, with 9 bases remaining between them. This CDR3 is built from 13 residues. Germline CDR1 SEHNR, CDR2 FQNEAQ (reference sequence). Turning to this clone: Its antigen is unidentified.

An approximately 120-subject validation cohort, separate from the 666-subject first cohort, supplied the donors. This TCR came from a woman under 40 in good health and CMV-seronegative. The rearrangement uses TRBV7-9 and TRBJ2-7; D is uncertain. The material sequenced was PBMCs. CDR3 in DNA: TGTGCCAGCAGCTTAGTCTCCGCCCACGAGCAGTACTTC. Protein product: CASSLVSAHEQYF. Using reference TRBV7-9 and TRBJ2-7 for the parts outside the CDR3, the full variable domain is DTGVSQNPRHKITKRGQNVTFRCDPISEHNRLYWYRQTLGQGPEFLTYFQNEAQLEKSRLLSDRFSAERPKGSFSTLEIQRTEQGDSAMYLCASSLVSAHEQYFGPGTRLTVT.